The entry below describes one T cell receptor (beta chain). Its antigen remains unidentified. Assay: immunoSEQ multiplex PCR; the TCRdb copy retains only in-frame clones and omits some. This table holds approximately 89,000 clones, 75% to 95% found once. This sample was included in a study of graft-versus-host responses after intestinal transplantation. Study at large: Anti-thymocyte globulin served as induction for all recipients, who then took tacrolimus and steroids for approximately 3 years.

Study results and caveats: The recipient marrow held GvH clones, and some of them showed up first in ileum or blood. Circulating GvH clone levels at their peak were associated with HvG declines (early post-transplant).

The sample consisted of PBMCs, taken approximately 470 days after intestinal transplant. This receptor was obtained from a human patient who received an intestinal transplant, so some T cells may come from the graft donor.

The CDR3 DNA sequence: TGTGCCAGCCTCAATTACCGGGACAGGGTGGGAGATACGCAGTATTTT. Translation: CASLNYRDRVGDTQYF. The chain recombines TRBV11-2 with TRBJ2-3; TRBD1 aligns across 9 bases. The CDR3 runs 16 residues. After removal of 8 bases from V and 5 bases from J, the junction contained 14 bases not matched to a gene. The germline CDR1 and CDR2 sequences are SGHAT and FQNNGV.